This T cell receptor (beta chain) was recovered during a study of blood T cell repertoires in COVID-19. Study-level background: PBMCs, B-cell-depleted T cells, or T cells were the source of the cDNA or gDNA that made up the material.

As regards this clone: The same CDR3 also results from other DNA sequences found in this sample.

Original handling: Amplification with reference gene primers provided the estimates of nucleated cell counts. The data were produced by immunoSEQ multiplex PCR, yet TCRdb's version contains in-frame clones alone and is incomplete. V, J and clone size were drawn from that table, and D and trimming were deduced from the DNA. The table lists about 270,000 clones, approximately 88% of them singletons. CDR3 length: 12 residues. Germline V gene sequence: CDR1 SNHLY, CDR2 FYNNEI. Trimming pared 2 bases from V and 6 bases from J, leaving 5 bases between. The source of this sequence is a human donor with COVID-19, enrolled during active disease. The donor label of this sample is uncertain. The chain is built from TRBV2 and TRBJ2-1, with D maybe TRBD1 (5 bases). Material: peripheral blood. CDR3 nucleotide sequence: TGTGCCAGCAGTGAAAGGGGCAATGAGCAGTTCTTC. Protein product: CASSERGNEQFF.